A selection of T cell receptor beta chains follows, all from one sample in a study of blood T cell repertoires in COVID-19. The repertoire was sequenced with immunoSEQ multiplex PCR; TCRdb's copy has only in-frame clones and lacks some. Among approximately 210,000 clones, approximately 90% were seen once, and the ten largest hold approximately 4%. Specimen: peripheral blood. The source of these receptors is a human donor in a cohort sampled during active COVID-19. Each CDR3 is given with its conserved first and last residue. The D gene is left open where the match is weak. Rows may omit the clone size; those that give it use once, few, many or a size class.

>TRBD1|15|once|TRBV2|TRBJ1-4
TGTGCCAGCTGTTCGAAGACAGGGGGCACTGAAAAACTGTTTTTT
CASCSKTGGTEKLFF
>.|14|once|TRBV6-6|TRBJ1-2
TGTGCCAGCAGTTACTCGATAGGGGCGTATGGCTACACCTTC
CASSYSIGAYGYTF
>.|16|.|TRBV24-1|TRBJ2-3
TGTGCCACCAGTGATACAGGGCGGTCTAGCACAGATACGCAGTATTTT
CATSDTGRSSTDTQYF
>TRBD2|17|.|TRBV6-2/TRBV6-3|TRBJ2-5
TGTGCCAGCAGTTCCGGGACTAGCGGGATCATTGGAGAGACCCAGTACTTC
CASSSGTSGIIGETQYF
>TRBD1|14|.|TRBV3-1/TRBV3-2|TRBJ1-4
TGTGCCAGCAGCTACCGGGACAGGGATGAAAAACTGTTTTTT
CASSYRDRDEKLFF
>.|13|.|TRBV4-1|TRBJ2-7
TGCGCCAGCAGCCAACCAGGACTCTACGAGCAGTACTTC
CASSQPGLYEQYF
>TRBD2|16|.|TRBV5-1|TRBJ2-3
TGCGCCAGCAGCCCCCCCAGCGGGGGGGCGGCAGATACGCAGTATTTT
CASSPPSGGAADTQYF
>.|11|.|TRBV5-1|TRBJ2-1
TGCGCCAGCAGGCAGGGGTCTGAGCAGTTCTTC
CASRQGSEQFF
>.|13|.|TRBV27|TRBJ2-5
TGTGCCAGCAGCGCCAGGGCGGAAGAGACCCAGTACTTC
CASSARAEETQYF
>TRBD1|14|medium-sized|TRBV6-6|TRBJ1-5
TGTGCCAGCAGTCATACAGGGGGCAATCAGCCCCAGCATTTT
CASSHTGGNQPQHF
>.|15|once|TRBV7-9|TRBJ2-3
TGTGCCAGCAGCTTAGTAAGATACTCCACAGATACGCAGTATTTT
CASSLVRYSTDTQYF
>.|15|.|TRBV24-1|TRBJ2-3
TGTGCCACCAGTGCGGGGAGCTCTAGCACAGATACGCAGTATTTT
CATSAGSSSTDTQYF
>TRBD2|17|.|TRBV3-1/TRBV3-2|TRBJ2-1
TGTGCCAGCAGCCACGGGGGGGGGAAGAGCTCCTACAATGAGCAGTTCTTC
CASSHGGGKSSYNEQFF
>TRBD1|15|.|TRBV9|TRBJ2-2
TGTGCCAGCAGCCTAGGGACAGCAGCCACCGGGGAGCTGTTTTTT
CASSLGTAATGELFF
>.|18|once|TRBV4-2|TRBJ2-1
TGTGCCAGCAGCCAAGATATGTGGAGGGGCGGCTCCTACAATGAGCAGTTCTTC
CASSQDMWRGGSYNEQFF
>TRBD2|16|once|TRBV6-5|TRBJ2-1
TGTGCCAGCAGTTACAGGGGACTAGCGGATTACAATGAGCAGTTCTTC
CASSYRGLADYNEQFF
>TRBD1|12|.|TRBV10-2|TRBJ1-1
TGCGCCAGCAGTGTCGGACAGGGGTTGGCTTTCTTT
CASSVGQGLAFF
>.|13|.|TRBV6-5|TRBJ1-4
TGTGCCAGCAGACAAACCAACAATGAAAAACTGTTTTTT
CASRQTNNEKLFF
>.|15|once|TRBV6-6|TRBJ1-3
TGTGCCAGCAGTTACTATTCGGGGGGGGAAAACACCATATATTTT
CASSYYSGGENTIYF
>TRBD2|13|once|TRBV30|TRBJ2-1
TGTGCCTGCCTAGCGGGAGTCTACAATGAGCAGTTCTTC
CACLAGVYNEQFF
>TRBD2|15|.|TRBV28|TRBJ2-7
TGTGCCAGCAGTCCGGGTGGCGGGGGGTCCTACGAGCAGTACTTC
CASSPGGGGSYEQYF
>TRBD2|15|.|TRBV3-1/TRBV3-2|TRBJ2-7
TGTGCCAGCAGCTCTTCAGCTAGCGGGAGGGTCGAGCAGTACTTC
CASSSSASGRVEQYF
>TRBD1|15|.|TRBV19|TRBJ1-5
TGTGCCAGTATAGACGTGGCAGGGGGCAGTCAGCCCCAGCATTTT
CASIDVAGGSQPQHF
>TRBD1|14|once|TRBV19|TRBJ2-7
TGTGCCAGTAGTGGGGACAGGCCCCCCTACGAGCAGTACTTC
CASSGDRPPYEQYF
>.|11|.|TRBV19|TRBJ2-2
TGTGCCAGTAGTATCGGCGGGGAGCTGTTTTTT
CASSIGGELFF
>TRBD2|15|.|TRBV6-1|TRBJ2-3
TGTGCCAGCAGTTCTGGCGGGAGTAACTCAGATACGCAGTATTTT
CASSSGGSNSDTQYF
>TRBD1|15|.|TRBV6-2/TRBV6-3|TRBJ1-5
TGTGCCAGCAGCCCGACAGGGGTTAGCAATCAGCCCCAGCATTTT
CASSPTGVSNQPQHF
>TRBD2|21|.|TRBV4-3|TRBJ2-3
TGCGCCAGCAGCCAAGTCCTTATATTGACTAGCGGGGGGAGAAGCACAGATACGCAGTATTTT
CASSQVLILTSGGRSTDTQYF
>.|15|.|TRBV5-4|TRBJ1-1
TGTGCCAGCAGCCCCACAAATGGGGCGAACACTGAAGCTTTCTTT
CASSPTNGANTEAFF
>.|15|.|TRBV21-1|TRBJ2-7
TGTGCCAGCAGCCCCGGGACAGGAAAAAACTACGAGCAGTACTTC
CASSPGTGKNYEQYF
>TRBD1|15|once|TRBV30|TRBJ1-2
TGTGCCTGGAGTGCGACAGGGCTTCATCCTTATGGCTACACCTTC
CAWSATGLHPYGYTF
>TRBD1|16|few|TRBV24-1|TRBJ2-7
TGTGCCACCAGTGATCCCTCGCGGACAGGGTCCTACGAGCAGTACTTC
CATSDPSRTGSYEQYF
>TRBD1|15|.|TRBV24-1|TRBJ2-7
TGTGCCACCAGTGATCCCGGGACAGGGTTAGGGGAGCAGTACTTC
CATSDPGTGLGEQYF
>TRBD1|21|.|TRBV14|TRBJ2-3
TGTGCCAGCAGCCGGGACAGGAGGGACAGGGGCCCCGTGGGCTACACAGATACGCAGTATTTT
CASSRDRRDRGPVGYTDTQYF
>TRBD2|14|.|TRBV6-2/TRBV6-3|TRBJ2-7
TGTGCCAGCAGTTACGGCGGGAGCCTGAGGGGGCAGTACTTC
CASSYGGSLRGQYF
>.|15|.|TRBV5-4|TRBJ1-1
TGTGCCAGCAGCTTCTTCGACAGACCCAACACTGAAGCTTTCTTT
CASSFFDRPNTEAFF
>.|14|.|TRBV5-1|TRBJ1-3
TGCGCCAGCAGCCCGGGGGGTATCGGAAACACCATATATTTT
CASSPGGIGNTIYF
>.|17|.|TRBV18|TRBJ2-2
TGTGCCAGCTCACCACCTACAGGTGCAGCGAAGACCGGGGAGCTGTTTTTT
CASSPPTGAAKTGELFF
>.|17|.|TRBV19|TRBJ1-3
TGTGCCAGTAGCCCGGGAGGGGGACTGAACTCTGGAAACACCATATATTTT
CASSPGGGLNSGNTIYF
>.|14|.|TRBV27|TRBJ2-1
TGTGCCAGCAGTAGAAGAGGGACACCGAATGAGCAGTTCTTC
CASSRRGTPNEQFF
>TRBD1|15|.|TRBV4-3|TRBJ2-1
TGCGCCAGCAGCCAAGACACAGGGGATTACAATGAGCAGTTCTTC
CASSQDTGDYNEQFF
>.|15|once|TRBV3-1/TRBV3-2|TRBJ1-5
TGTGCCAGCAGCCAAAAAGGGGGTGGGGGACAGCCCCAGCATTTT
CASSQKGGGGQPQHF
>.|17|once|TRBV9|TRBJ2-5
TGTGCCAGCAGCGTAGGGGGGGCTCTAGCGGCACAAGAGACCCAGTACTTC
CASSVGGALAAQETQYF
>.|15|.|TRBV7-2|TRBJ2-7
TGTGCCAGCAGCTCAGGGGGGCGCCTCCCCTACGAGCAGTACTTC
CASSSGGRLPYEQYF
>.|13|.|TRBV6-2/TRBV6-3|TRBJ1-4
TGTGCCAGCAGCCCTTTATATCGGGAAAAACTGTTTTTT
CASSPLYREKLFF